Below, 26 T cell receptor beta chains from the same sample are listed, as sequenced in a study of OX40 agonist ivuxolimab in advanced cancers. Profiled with immunoSEQ multiplex PCR; TCRdb holds only in-frame clones, not every one. The sample holds 90,000 to 150,000 clones, around 87% seen once. The material was CD4+ or CD8+ T cells sorted from blood, obtained in a trial of the OX40 agonist ivuxolimab. The receptors originated from an adult with an advanced solid tumor such as melanoma, head and neck, liver or kidney cancer.

The genes are TRBV13 and TRBJ2-5, with D possibly matching TRBD2 (6 bases). The J call could be wrong; TRBJ2-7 is a better fit for the DNA end. In germline, CDR1 is PRHDT, CDR2 FYEKMQ (reference sequence). CDR3 length: 15 residues. The CDR3 here is CASSLGGGLSYEQYF. The CDR3 DNA reads TGTGCCAGCAGCTTAGGCGGGGGTCTCTCCTACGAGCAGTACTTC.

This clone occurred once. The rearrangement links TRBV6-1 to TRBJ1-1, with D maybe TRBD1 (5 bases). The V end lost 4 bases, the J end lost 0 bases, and 12 bases lay between the germline ends. Germline loops: CDR1 MNHNS, CDR2 SASEGT. The CDR3 extends over 15 amino acids. The DNA of the CDR3 is TGTGCCAGCAGTGCTTCGGGGGAGATGAACACTGAAGCTTTCTTT. Its translation: CASSASGEMNTEAFF.

V is TRBV28 and J is TRBJ1-6, with 10 bases fitting TRBD1. The CDR3 has 16 residues. V lost 2 bases, J lost 11 bases, and 9 bases stayed unmatched. Looked up from germline, CDR1 is MDHEN and CDR2 is SYDVKM. The CDR3 sequence: CASSLLDGQGVPPLHF. The CDR3 DNA reads as TGTGCCAGCAGTTTACTCGATGGACAGGGGGTGCCACCCCTCCACTTT.

This clone was found once. The genes are TRBV4-1 and TRBJ2-7, with 8 bases aligning to TRBD1. CDR1 MGHRA and CDR2 YSYEKL come from the germline V gene. The CDR3 is 18 amino acids. The ends lost 3 bases at V and 2 bases at J; junction bases unmatched: 15. CDR3 in DNA: TGCGCCAGCAGCCAGGGGGGAAGAGGGACAGGAAAAACCTACGAGCAGTACTTC. Amino acids: CASSQGGRGTGKTYEQYF.

The V call is TRBV10-3, the J call TRBJ2-2; D is undetermined. Trimming took 0 bases from V and 3 from J, leaving 11 bases between them. The CDR3 contains 16 residues. The V gene's germline CDR1 is ENHRY and CDR2 SYGVKD. CDR3 DNA sequence: TGTGCCATCAGTGAGTCTCACACCTCGTACACCGGGGAGCTGTTTTTT. The encoded protein is CAISESHTSYTGELFF.

This sequence joins TRBV7-6 and TRBJ2-3; possible D gene TRBD1, 5 bases. Deletions cut 2 bases from V and 4 bases from J, with 10 bases between. Germline V gene sequence: CDR1 SGHVS, CDR2 FNYEAQ. The CDR3 runs to 14 residues. The CDR3 nucleotides read TGTGCCAGCAGCTTACAGGGTCTTGCAGATACGCAGTATTTT. Protein: CASSLQGLADTQYF.

This clone has only one observation. The rearrangement joins TRBV28 to TRBJ2-3, with 8 bases aligning to TRBD1. Germline-derived CDR1 and CDR2 are MDHEN and SYDVKM. The CDR3 is 17 amino acids. V lost 5 bases, J lost 0 bases, and 10 bases stayed unmatched. CDR3 in DNA: TGTGCCAGCAGTCCGATTGGACAGGGTACTAGCACAGATACGCAGTATTTT. Translated, it gives CASSPIGQGTSTDTQYF.

The chain links TRBV14 to TRBJ2-3, with 7 nucleotides matching TRBD1. In germline, CDR1 is SGHDN, CDR2 FVKESK. Losses at the gene ends were 0 bases for V and 4 bases for J; bases not matched to a gene: 7. The CDR3 runs to 16 residues. CDR3 in DNA: TGTGCCAGCAGCCAAGAGACAGGGAGTTTCGCAGATACGCAGTATTTT. Translated: CASSQETGSFADTQYF.

This rearrangement joins TRBV19 to TRBJ2-2, with D possibly TRBD2 on 6 matching bases. The length of the CDR3 is 14 residues. Between the trimmed V and J ends, which lost 4 bases and 2 bases, there was a span of 8 bases. The germline V gene encodes CDR1 LNHDA and CDR2 SQIVND (reference sequence). The CDR3 protein is CASSSGANTGELFF. CDR3 bases: TGTGCCAGTAGTAGCGGGGCTAACACCGGGGAGCTGTTTTTT.

This chain connects TRBV27 to TRBJ2-4; 9 bases map to TRBD1. V dropped 6 bases and J dropped 6; count of bases not matched to a gene: 6. Germline assignment: CDR1 MNHEY and CDR2 SMNVEV (reference sequence). There are 14 residues in the CDR3. The CDR3 protein is CASRGTGTPNIQYF. In DNA form, the CDR3 reads TGTGCCAGCAGGGGGACAGGGACGCCAAACATTCAGTACTTC.

The V and J genes are TRBV30 and TRBJ2-7, with 8 bases fitting TRBD1. The junction had 9 bases not matched to a gene; V was cut back by 4 bases and J by 7 bases. The CDR3 is made up of 13 amino acids. Germline values: CDR1 GTSNPN, CDR2 SVGIG (reference sequence). The CDR3 coding sequence is TGTGCCTGGATGAGGCAGGGGGCGGTTGAGCAGTACTTC. This gives the protein CAWMRQGAVEQYF.

This chain connects TRBV11-1 to TRBJ1-1, with 8 bases fitting TRBD1. The CDR3 spans 12 residues. J gave up 5 bases and V 9 bases, and 5 bases lay outside the gene matches. Germline V CDR1 and CDR2: SGHAT, FQDESV (reference sequence). CDR3 loop: CARWTGSTEAFF. The CDR3 nucleotides read TGTGCCAGATGGACAGGGAGTACTGAAGCTTTCTTT.

The CDR3 region has the DNA TGCGCCAGCAGCCTAGGCGGAGGGAACACTGAAGCTTTCTTT. It is translated as CASSLGGGNTEAFF. The chain couples TRBV5-1 to TRBJ1-1; D is ambiguous. V shed 4 bases and J shed 1 base, with 11 bases lying between them. The CDR3 consists of 14 residues. CDR1 and CDR2 (germline): SGHRS, YFSETQ.

This chain uses TRBV18 with TRBJ1-2; no clear D gene. The CDR3 length is 15 residues. Germline assignment: CDR1 KGHSH and CDR2 LQKENI. V was cut by 1 base and J by 0 bases, with 9 bases left in between. The chain's CDR3 is CASSPLAVPNYGYTF. As DNA, the CDR3 is TGTGCCAGCTCACCACTGGCAGTCCCTAACTATGGCTACACCTTC.

This clone was seen more than once but under ten times. The gene calls are TRBV7-9 and TRBJ2-7, with 9 bases that match TRBD1. The CDR3 is made up of 13 amino acids. The germline V gene encodes CDR1 SEHNR and CDR2 FQNEAQ (reference sequence). Trimming removed 10 bases from V and 3 bases from J; junction bases left unmatched: 7. The CDR3 DNA reads as TGTGCCACCGCACAGGGGGCAGGCTACGAGCAGTACTTC. It encodes CATAQGAGYEQYF.

The chain combines TRBV28 with TRBJ1-5, with no clear D. CDR1 MDHEN and CDR2 SYDVKM come from the germline V gene. This CDR3 comprises 16 residues. The V gene lost 5 bases and the J gene lost 6 bases, with 20 bases spanning the gap. The CDR3, as DNA: TGTGCCAGCAGTGCCCTTTTCGGGTCGGGAAGTCAGCCCCAGCATTTT. Translating gives CASSALFGSGSQPQHF.

V is TRBV19 and J is TRBJ1-2; 8 bases are shared with TRBD1. V dropped 4 bases and J dropped 0; count of bases not matched to a gene: 4. CDR1 LNHDA and CDR2 SQIVND come from the germline V gene (reference sequence). CDR3 size: 15 residues. Written as DNA, the CDR3 is TGTGCCAGTAGTAGCGGGACAGGAGCTAACTATGGCTACACCTTC. This sequence encodes CASSSGTGANYGYTF.

The V gene is TRBV5-8, the J gene TRBJ2-7; 7 positions agree with TRBD2. Trimming cost V 1 base and J 0 bases; bases outside gene matches: 4. Germline V gives CDR1 SGHTS, CDR2 YDEGEE. The CDR3 spans 15 residues. The CDR3 sequence is CASSLRPGGSYEQYF. The CDR3 DNA reads TGTGCCAGCAGCTTGCGGCCGGGGGGCTCCTACGAGCAGTACTTC. Combining the CDR3 with reference TRBV5-8 and TRBJ2-7 gives the whole variable domain EAGVTQSPTHLIKTRGQQATLRCSPISGHTSVYWYQQALGLGLQFLLWYDEGEERNRGNFPPRFSGRQFPNYSSELNVNALELEDSALYLCASSLRPGGSYEQYFGPGTRLTVT.

The J gene is TRBJ2-7, the V gene TRBV5-1; TRBD1 is a possible D gene (5 bases). Germline V lookup: CDR1 SGHRS, CDR2 YFSETQ. The CDR3 extends over 13 amino acids. Trimming shortened V by 3 bases and J by 6 bases, and 13 bases separated the two germline ends. The CDR3 region is CASSWGLDSEQYF. As DNA, the CDR3 is TGCGCCAGCAGCTGGGGCCTTGACTCCGAGCAGTACTTC.

The genes are TRBV29-1 and TRBJ2-3; the D is unclear. Germline V gene data show CDR1 as SQVTM and CDR2 as ANQGSEA. The CDR3 runs 13 residues. The V end lost 4 bases, the J end lost 2 bases, and 10 bases lay between the germline ends. DNA for the CDR3: TGCAGCGTTGGGCTTGAAAACACAGATACGCAGTATTTT. Protein: CSVGLENTDTQYF.

The rearrangement joins TRBV7-3 to TRBJ1-1, with TRBD1 matching over 8 bases. Per the germline V gene, CDR1 is SGHTA and CDR2 is FQGTGA. This CDR3 region has 16 residues. Trimming took 5 bases from V and 0 from J; bases not matched to a gene: 8. CDR3 in DNA: TGTGCCAGCAGCGCCCAGACAGGGGCTATGAACACTGAAGCTTTCTTT. Protein sequence: CASSAQTGAMNTEAFF.

This chain connects TRBV11-1 to TRBJ1-1; tentatively, D is TRBD1 (5 bases). Germline-derived CDR1 and CDR2 are SGHAT and FQDESV (reference sequence). The CDR3 extends over 13 amino acids. V was pared by 5 bases and J by 1 base, with 8 bases between. The CDR3 bases are TGTGCCAGCAGCCCCGGGGGGAACACTGAAGCTTTCTTT. It specifies CASSPGGNTEAFF. The variable domain in full, completed from reference TRBV11-1 and TRBJ1-1, reads EAEVAQSPRYKITEKSQAVAFWCDPISGHATLYWYRQILGQGPELLVQFQDESVVDDSQLPKDRFSAERLKGVDSTLKIQPAELGDSAMYLCASSPGGNTEAFFGQGTRLTVV.

The CDR3 DNA is TGCGCCAGCAGTGACCAACCCGGACTAGCGGATACGCAGTATTTT. As protein: CASSDQPGLADTQYF. J is TRBJ2-3 and V is TRBV10-2, with 9 nucleotides matching TRBD2. The CDR3 is 15 amino acids. Trimming removed 3 bases from V and 6 bases from J; junction bases left unmatched: 7. From germline, CDR1 is WSHSY and CDR2 SAAADI.

Of note for this clone: Other DNA variants within this sample encode the same CDR3. The chain couples TRBV30 to TRBJ1-5, with a tentative D call TRBD1 (6 bases). The germline CDR1 and CDR2 sequences are GTSNPN and SVGIG (reference sequence). V lost 1 base and J 2 bases, leaving 6 bases between the germline ends. The CDR3 is 13 residues long. DNA for the CDR3: TGTGCCTGGAGTGCAGGGGGCAATCAGCCCCAGCATTTT. Residues: CAWSAGGNQPQHF.

The chain carries TRBV29-1 and TRBJ2-7, with TRBD1 identical over 9 bases. The ends lost 6 bases at V and 4 bases at J; junction bases unmatched: 10. CDR3 length equals 14 residues. The germline V gene has CDR1 SQVTM and CDR2 ANQGSEA. CDR3 in DNA: TGCAGCGTAGCCCGGGACAGGGCAGGGTACGAGCAGTACTTC. Amino acid sequence: CSVARDRAGYEQYF.

The chain employs TRBV7-9 and TRBJ2-5; 8 nucleotides match TRBD1. The CDR3 spans 17 residues. Germline V gene lookup returns CDR1 SEHNR and CDR2 FQNEAQ (reference sequence). J gave up 0 bases and V 5 bases, and 11 bases lay outside the gene matches. The CDR3 reads CASSQEAGGLNQETQYF. Here the CDR3 DNA reads TGTGCCAGCAGCCAGGAGGCAGGGGGCTTAAACCAAGAGACCCAGTACTTC. The full variable domain, rest sourced from reference TRBV7-9 and TRBJ2-5, is DTGVSQNPRHKITKRGQNVTFRCDPISEHNRLYWYRQTLGQGPEFLTYFQNEAQLEKSRLLSDRFSAERPKGSFSTLEIQRTEQGDSAMYLCASSQEAGGLNQETQYFGPGTRLLVL.